The sequence of this TCR beta chain was determined in a study of T cell responses to AZD1222 COVID-19 vaccine. The study's findings and limits: Nearly half of the spike-specific TCRs reportedly recognize variant regions that carry no mutations. At study baseline, merely a handful of AZD1222 recipients were seropositive. Mapped onto spike, vaccine-associated CD4 TCRs spanned it and were dominant at 160-218 and 743-854. Donors, mostly white British, included more females; clonal diversity was possibly underestimated.

Trimming took 6 bases from V and 6 from J, leaving 18 bases between them. Germline V gene data show CDR1 as MNHEY and CDR2 as SVGAGI. The CDR3 totals 15 residues. Sequenced by immunoSEQ multiplex PCR; TCRdb stores in-frame clones only, minus some. The sample consists of around 130,000 clones, less than 95% of them appearing once. In the case of this clone: Its antigen is not identified.

Specimen: peripheral blood, collected on day 0 of AZD1222 vaccination. The clonotype comes from an adult in good health. This chain uses TRBV6-5 with TRBJ2-1, with TRBD1 as a possible D gene (5 bases). The CDR3 spells CASSLGLQRGNEQFF. CDR3 coding DNA: TGTGCCAGCAGCCTGGGGCTGCAGCGTGGCAATGAGCAGTTCTTC.